These T cell receptor beta chains were read from a single sample in a study of T cell clones after liver transplantation. Generated by immunoSEQ multiplex PCR, the TCRdb table keeps only in-frame clones and is missing some. Of about 70,000 clones listed, about 80% are singletons. The starting material was CD4+ T cells from blood, obtained 12 months after liver transplant. The origin of the receptors is a human patient who received a liver transplant. Some T cells here may be from the graft donor. Both conserved end residues are part of each CDR3. D genes are given only for firm matches. Clone size is shown for a subset of rows, as once, few, many or a class of expanded clone.

TRBJ2-3	TRBD2	once	TRBV28	TGTGCCAGCAGTTTGCCTACTAGCGGGAGGGCAGCGAGGACAGATACGCAGTATTTT	CASSLPTSGRAARTDTQYF
TRBJ2-7	-	-	TRBV27	TGTGCCAGCATGGAAAACTACGAGCAGTACTTC	CASMENYEQYF
TRBJ1-1	-	few	TRBV6-1	TGTGCCAGCATTCCACCGGGGGCCCCCAACACTGAAGCTTTCTTT	CASIPPGAPNTEAFF
TRBJ2-2	TRBD1	-	TRBV19	TGTGCCAGTAGTGTTCAGGGGGCGGACACCGGGGAGCTGTTTTTT	CASSVQGADTGELFF
TRBJ2-7	-	-	TRBV7-9	TGTGCCAGCAGCTTAGGACCTGCACTCTCCTACGAGCAGTACTTC	CASSLGPALSYEQYF
TRBJ2-2	TRBD1	-	TRBV7-9	TGTGCCAGCAGCACCCTATGGACAGGGGTATTAACCGGGGAGCTGTTTTTT	CASSTLWTGVLTGELFF
TRBJ1-5	-	-	TRBV5-6	TGTGCCAGCAGCTTGGGGGGGGGCGGGCAGCCCCAGCATTTT	CASSLGGGGQPQHF
TRBJ1-3	-	-	TRBV28	TGTGCCAGCTATGACGGGAACCGAAACACCATATATTTT	CASYDGNRNTIYF
TRBJ2-7	-	-	TRBV7-6	TGTGCCAGCAGCTTAGTTTCGGACGGGGAAGGGGAGCAGTACTTC	CASSLVSDGEGEQYF
TRBJ2-3	TRBD2	-	TRBV18	TGTGCCAGCTCAACAGGACTAGCGTTTAGCACAGATACGCAGTATTTT	CASSTGLAFSTDTQYF
TRBJ2-5	-	-	TRBV29-1	TGCAGCGTTGAAGATAAGGGGATGGAGACCCAGTACTTC	CSVEDKGMETQYF
TRBJ2-1	TRBD1	-	TRBV28	TGTGCCAGCAGTTTTCGGGACAGGGGGTCCAATGAGCAGTTCTTC	CASSFRDRGSNEQFF
TRBJ1-1	-	few	TRBV2	TGTGCCAGCAGGAACAGAGGGGGAGTGAACACTGAAGCTTTCTTT	CASRNRGGVNTEAFF
TRBJ1-2	TRBD1	-	TRBV19	TGTGCCAGTAGTATGAGGACAGGGTATGGCTACACCTTC	CASSMRTGYGYTF
TRBJ1-4	TRBD1	-	TRBV6-6	TGTGCCAGCAGTCGCGGACAGGGGGAAAAACTGTTTTTT	CASSRGQGEKLFF
TRBJ2-3	TRBD1	-	TRBV29-1	TGCAGCGTGCATGGGACAGAAAGCACAGATACGCAGTATTTT	CSVHGTESTDTQYF
TRBJ2-7	TRBD1	-	TRBV28	TGTGCCAGCAGTTCAAATCGACAGGGTCAAAAGCAGTACTTC	CASSSNRQGQKQYF
TRBJ1-2	-	-	TRBV30	TGTGCCTGGGTCGAGAGACGGACATCTAACTATGGCTACACCTTC	CAWVERRTSNYGYTF
TRBJ2-7	-	-	TRBV4-1	TGCGCCAGCAGCCAGAAATGGGCAGGACGGGGACCTTACGAGCAGTACTTC	CASSQKWAGRGPYEQYF
TRBJ2-7	TRBD1	-	TRBV5-1	TGCGCCAGCAGCTTAGGGGGACAGTCGCACTACGAGCAGTACTTC	CASSLGGQSHYEQYF
TRBJ1-2	-	-	TRBV11-3	TGTGCCAGCAGCCACCTGGGGGAACGGTGTGGCTACACCTTC	CASSHLGERCGYTF
TRBJ2-1	-	-	TRBV27	TGTGCCAGCAGTCCCTCCAGGGTAATGGCCAATGAGCAGTTCTTC	CASSPSRVMANEQFF
TRBJ1-5	-	-	TRBV12-1	TGTGCCAGCAGACCCAGTTGGGCCGGAAATCAGCCCCAGCATTTT	CASRPSWAGNQPQHF
TRBJ2-5	-	once	TRBV6-6	TGTGCCAGCAGTTACTTTGGGACCCAAGAGACCCAGTACTTC	CASSYFGTQETQYF
TRBJ1-2	-	few	TRBV29-1	TGCAGCGCGGCCCCCTGGACAGACAACTATGGCTACACCTTC	CSAAPWTDNYGYTF
TRBJ1-5	TRBD1	-	TRBV15	TGTGCCACCAGCAGAGCGAACAGGGGCGTTTTTCAGCCCCAGCATTTT	CATSRANRGVFQPQHF
TRBJ2-1	TRBD2	-	TRBV18	TGTGCCAGCTCACCAGGACTAGATATCTCCAATGAGCAGTTCTTC	CASSPGLDISNEQFF
TRBJ2-4	-	-	TRBV4-3	TGCGCCAGCAGCCAAGCTGGACGGGTCGGCAAAAACATTCAGTACTTC	CASSQAGRVGKNIQYF
TRBJ2-7	-	-	TRBV10-1	TGCGCCAGCGGCGGACTTATTAGCTCCTACGAGCAGTACTTC	CASGGLISSYEQYF
TRBJ2-1	-	-	TRBV7-8	TGTGCCAGCAGCTTCTATTCTGACTACGTGGGGATTTCAAAGTACAATGAGCAGTTCTTC	CASSFYSDYVGISKYNEQFF
TRBJ2-5	-	few	TRBV6-1	TGTGCCAGCAGTGAATCGGGCGGGAGAAAGGGGGCCCAAGAGACCCAGTACTTC	CASSESGGRKGAQETQYF
TRBJ2-7	TRBD2	-	TRBV4-2	TGTGCCAGCAGCCCTCGACTAGCCGACCTGGTGGACGAGCAGTACTTC	CASSPRLADLVDEQYF
TRBJ1-2	TRBD1	few	TRBV30	TGTGCCTGGAGTCGGACAGGGGGAACGGGCGGCTACACCTTC	CAWSRTGGTGGYTF
TRBJ1-5	-	once	TRBV30	TGTGCCTGGAGCCTTTCCAGCAATCAGCCCCAGCATTTT	CAWSLSSNQPQHF
TRBJ2-3	TRBD2	-	TRBV19	TGTGCCAGTTCGACTAGCGGGACGGCAGATACGCAGTATTTT	CASSTSGTADTQYF
TRBJ2-3	-	-	TRBV18	TGTGCCAGCTCGCTGACAGCGCCCGGCACAGATACGCAGTATTTT	CASSLTAPGTDTQYF
TRBJ1-2	-	few	TRBV7-8	TGTGCCAGCAGCTTACACGGGACGGTGGGCGGCTACACCTTC	CASSLHGTVGGYTF
TRBJ2-3	-	-	TRBV7-6	TGTGCCAGCAGCCCCGAGCAACCCCTGAGCACAGATACGCAGTATTTT	CASSPEQPLSTDTQYF
TRBJ2-3	-	few	TRBV6-1	TGTGCCAGCAGCCTCCTTGGACCCTCAGATACGCAGTATTTT	CASSLLGPSDTQYF
TRBJ2-3	TRBD2	once	TRBV25-1	TGTGCCAGCAGTGGTTGGCGGGAGGCAACAGATACGCAGTATTTT	CASSGWREATDTQYF
TRBJ1-2	TRBD1	-	TRBV5-4	TGTGCCAGCAGCTCGTTACAGGGGTACGGCTATGGCTACACCTTC	CASSSLQGYGYGYTF
TRBJ2-1	-	-	TRBV5-6	TGTGCCAGCAGCCCGCCTACTAGTGTCTCCTACAATGAGCAGTTCTTC	CASSPPTSVSYNEQFF
TRBJ2-3	-	-	TRBV7-9	TGTGCCAGCACCCCTCGCGGCGGTAACACAGATACGCAGTATTTT	CASTPRGGNTDTQYF
TRBJ1-1	-	-	TRBV4-1	TGCGCCAGCAGCCCTAATTGGTCAGGGAATCGGGATGCTTTCTTT	CASSPNWSGNRDAFF
TRBJ2-3	-	-	TRBV6-1	TGTGCCAGCAGTGAACCCGGCACAGATACGCAGTATTTT	CASSEPGTDTQYF
TRBJ1-1	TRBD1	-	TRBV4-1	TGCGCCAGCAGAGGGACAGGGGCGAACACTGAAGCTTTCTTT	CASRGTGANTEAFF
TRBJ2-1	-	-	TRBV7-9	TGTGCCAGCAGCTCCCAGGCGAGGAGTGAGCAGTTCTTC	CASSSQARSEQFF
TRBJ2-3	-	few	TRBV6-5	TGTGCCAGCAGCCCCCGGGGCGGAGGCACAGATACGCAGTATTTT	CASSPRGGGTDTQYF
TRBJ1-4	-	-	TRBV19	TGTGCCAGTAGTAAGGGCTACGGGGGGAATGAAAAACTGTTTTTT	CASSKGYGGNEKLFF
TRBJ2-1	-	many	TRBV9	TGTGCCAGCAGCCCAAGCCACACACACAATGAGCAGTTCTTC	CASSPSHTHNEQFF
TRBJ1-5	-	-	TRBV30	TGTGCCTGGAGTAACGGGGGGGGAAATCAGCCCCAGCATTTT	CAWSNGGGNQPQHF
TRBJ2-5	TRBD2	-	TRBV7-8	TGTGCCAGCAGCTTACGTCCAGCGGGAGGAGAGACCCAGTACTTC	CASSLRPAGGETQYF
TRBJ2-5	TRBD1	-	TRBV5-4	TGTGCCAGCAGCTTGACAGGGGGAGAGACCCAGTACTTC	CASSLTGGETQYF
TRBJ2-1	TRBD2	-	TRBV6-1	TGTGCCAGCAGTCGGACTAGCGGGAGGGCCAATGAGCAGTTCTTC	CASSRTSGRANEQFF
TRBJ1-2	TRBD1	-	TRBV4-1	TGCGCCAGCAGCCAAGAGAGGGACAGGGGGTTTTATGGCTACACCTTC	CASSQERDRGFYGYTF